This entry lists 9 T cell receptor beta chains sequenced from one sample in a study of Graves' ophthalmopathy and Graves' hyperthyroidism. Scientists amplified the TCR beta CDR3 regions from RNA transcripts. First-round RT-PCR employed HTBI primers, with a second-round multiplex PCR after it. From the multiplex PCR reads, TCRdb called clonotypes with MiXCR, one entry per CDR3 protein. The sample lists about 180,000 distinct CDR3 sequences, 30% to 45% occurring once. Sample: peripheral blood. These receptor sequences come from a woman in her 40s with Graves' ophthalmopathy.

This clonotype came up a few times. The V and J genes are TRBV6-5 and TRBJ1-5, with D perhaps TRBD1 (6 bases). The germline CDR1 and CDR2 sequences are MNHEY and SVGAGI. The CDR3 runs 17 residues. V dropped 0 bases and J dropped 2 bases, with 14 bases sitting between them. CDR3 sequence: CASSYSMGAGGNQPQHF. The CDR3 DNA reads TGTGCCAGCAGTTACTCGATGGGGGCTGGGGGCAATCAGCCCCAGCATTTT.

V is TRBV12-3 or TRBV12-4 and J is TRBJ2-5; the D gene is possibly TRBD2 (7 bases). V was cut by 3 bases and J by 0 bases, with 14 bases left in between. The CDR3 has 16 residues. The CDR3 loop is CASSLGGTRNQETQYF. The CDR3 bases are TGTGCCAGCAGTTTGGGGGGGACACGGAACCAAGAGACCCAGTACTTC.

The V call is TRBV7-3, the J call TRBJ2-7; perhaps TRBD2 as D (6 bases). CDR3 size: 18 residues. V was trimmed by 0 bases and J by 3 bases, leaving 21 bases between them. Germline assignment: CDR1 SGHTA and CDR2 FQGTGA. The CDR3 is CASSLTAGTPVTHYEQYF. The CDR3 DNA sequence: TGTGCCAGCAGCTTAACGGCGGGAACCCCCGTGACCCACTACGAGCAGTACTTC.

This clonotype was observed a handful of times. The CDR3 loop reads CASSYLLGQGAGGSNQPQHF. As DNA, the CDR3 is TGTGCCAGCAGTTACTTACTTGGACAGGGGGCCGGAGGGAGCAATCAGCCCCAGCATTTT. The chain uses TRBV6-2 or TRBV6-3 and TRBJ1-5, with TRBD1 matching 11 bases. The CDR3 sequence is 20 residues long. Trimming removed 1 base from V and 1 base from J; junction bases left unmatched: 12. Germline loops: CDR1 MNHEY, CDR2 SVGEGT.

This clonotype has ten or more counts. CDR3 sequence: CASSSWTGPNSPLHF. CDR3 in DNA: TGTGCCAGCAGCTCCTGGACAGGACCTAATTCACCCCTCCACTTT. The chain employs TRBV9 and TRBJ1-6; TRBD1 matches 7 bases. Germline V gives CDR1 SGDLS, CDR2 YYNGEE. With 4 bases clipped from V and 6 bases from J, the junction kept 7 bases outside the gene matches. The CDR3 is made up of 15 amino acids. Full variable domain (rest looked up from reference TRBV9 and TRBJ1-6): DSGVTQTPKHLITATGQRVTLRCSPRSGDLSVYWYQQSLDQGLQFLIQYYNGEERAKGNILERFSAQQFPDLHSELNLSSLELGDSALYFCASSSWTGPNSPLHFGNGTRLTVT.

The CDR3 spells CASSWRAETQYF. The CDR3 nucleotides are TGTGCCAGCAGTTGGAGGGCGGAGACCCAGTACTTC. The V call is TRBV6-5, the J call TRBJ2-5; a possible D gene is TRBD2 (6 bases). The CDR3 contains 12 residues. Germline assignment: CDR1 MNHEY and CDR2 SVGAGI. Deletions cut 4 bases from V and 5 bases from J, with 8 bases between.

At least ten counts were recorded for this clonotype. In DNA, the CDR3 is TGTGCCAGCAGTTCTGAGGGGACAGGGACGCCCCTCCACTTT. This codes for CASSSEGTGTPLHF. This chain joins TRBV28 and TRBJ1-6, with 9 bases that match TRBD1. The CDR3 length is 14 residues. The germline V gene has CDR1 MDHEN and CDR2 SYDVKM. J was trimmed by 13 bases and V by 4 bases; bases with no gene match: 8.

Written as DNA, the CDR3 is TGTGCCAGCAGCTTACGGACACGCGTACGCGAGCAGTACTTC. Its protein is CASSLRTRVREQYF. The V call is TRBV7-8, the J call TRBJ2-7; D may be TRBD1 (5 bases). There are 14 residues in the CDR3. Germline CDR1 reads SGHVS; CDR2 reads FQNEAQ. V was clipped by 2 bases and J by 6 bases, with 14 bases between them.

This clonotype was picked up one time. The chain carries TRBV6-2 or TRBV6-3 and TRBJ1-1; 7 bases are shared with TRBD1. The CDR3 is made up of 18 amino acids. The germline CDR1 and CDR2 sequences are MNHEY and SVGEGT. V was pared by 0 bases and J by 1 base, with 11 bases of the junction left unmatched. The CDR3 DNA sequence: TGTGCCAGCAGTTACTCGACCCCGACAGGGCTCGGGAACACTGAAGCTTTCTTT. Protein: CASSYSTPTGLGNTEAFF.